This T cell receptor (beta chain) is from a study of OX40 agonist ivuxolimab in advanced cancers. At the level of the study: People in dose escalation had one of these cancers: hepatocellular carcinoma, melanoma, renal cell or head and neck cancer. Averaging about 60 years in age, with a range of 23 to 79, the cohort was 82.7% male. Whole-study results and caveats: Doses of 0.1 to 3.0 mg/kg were accompanied by clonal expansion of CD4+ and CD8+ blood T cells by week 6.

By its share, this clone is medium-sized. The antigen remains undetermined. Clones were read by immunoSEQ multiplex PCR, and TCRdb kept only the in-frame ones, dropping some. In the table there are 40,000 to 60,000 clones, about 76% of which are singletons. The V gene's germline CDR1 is MNHEY and CDR2 SVGAGI. Trimming cost V 1 base and J 2 bases, with 8 bases left between them. This CDR3 region has 14 residues. The sequenced sample was CD4+ or CD8+ T cells sorted from blood, obtained in a trial of the OX40 agonist ivuxolimab. The sequence was obtained from an adult with an advanced solid tumor such as melanoma, head and neck, liver or kidney cancer. V usage is TRBV6-5 and J usage is TRBJ1-1; D remains unclear. The CDR3: CASSYFAGNTEAFF. CDR3 in DNA: TGTGCCAGCAGTTACTTCGCGGGTAACACTGAAGCTTTCTTT.